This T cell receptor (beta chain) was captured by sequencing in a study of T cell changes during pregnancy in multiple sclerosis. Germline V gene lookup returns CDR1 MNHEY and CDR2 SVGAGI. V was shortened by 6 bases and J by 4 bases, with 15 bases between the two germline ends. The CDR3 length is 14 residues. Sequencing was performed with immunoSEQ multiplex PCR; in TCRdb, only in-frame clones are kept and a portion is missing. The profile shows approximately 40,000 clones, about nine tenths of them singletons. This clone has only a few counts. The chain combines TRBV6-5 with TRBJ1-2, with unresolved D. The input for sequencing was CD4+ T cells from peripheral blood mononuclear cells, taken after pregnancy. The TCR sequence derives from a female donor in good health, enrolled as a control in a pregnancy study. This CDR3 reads CASSLARGSYGYTF. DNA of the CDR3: TGTGCCAGCAGCCTAGCTCGGGGAAGCTATGGCTACACCTTC.